These 22 T cell receptor beta chains were sequenced from one sample in a study of T cells in Graves' hyperthyroidism and ophthalmopathy. TCR beta CDR3 regions were amplified from RNA transcripts. The HTBI primer set was used in a first-round RT-PCR of the TCR CDR3. TCRdb re-analysed the multiplex PCR reads in MiXCR, keeping a single row per CDR3 protein. Among 800,000 or so distinct CDR3 sequences, 35% to 40% were seen once, and the ten largest hold 7.5% to 9.5%. The sample taken for sequencing was blood. These receptors came from a man between 18 and 35 years old with Graves' hyperthyroidism.

This clonotype was counted ten times or more. This sequence joins TRBV10-3 and TRBJ2-7; possibly TRBD2 for D (5 bases). There are 14 residues in the CDR3. The ends were cut back, 5 bases at V and 2 bases at J, with 13 bases in the middle. Germline CDR1 ENHRY, CDR2 SYGVKD. This CDR3 is CAISPNQRPYEQYF. The CDR3 DNA is TGTGCCATCAGTCCCAATCAGCGGCCCTACGAGCAGTACTTC.

This clonotype was observed many times. The V call is TRBV2, the J call TRBJ1-2; 9 nucleotides match TRBD1. Losses at the gene ends were 6 bases for V and 1 base for J; bases not matched to a gene: 3. Looked up from germline, CDR1 is SNHLY and CDR2 is FYNNEI. The CDR3 has 14 residues. The CDR3 here is CASSYRGLNYGYTF. The DNA for the CDR3 is TGTGCCAGCAGCTACAGGGGGCTTAACTATGGCTACACCTTC.

This clonotype was recorded many times. This CDR3 is CASSSQQGLREKLFF. The CDR3 bases are TGTGCCAGCAGCTCCCAACAGGGATTACGGGAAAAACTGTTTTTT. The V and J genes are TRBV7-8 and TRBJ1-4; the D gene is possibly TRBD1 (6 bases). The ends were cut back, 4 bases at V and 8 bases at J, with 17 bases in the middle. The germline CDR1 and CDR2 sequences are SGHVS and FQNEAQ. CDR3 length equals 15 residues.

There are a few counts of this clonotype. J is TRBJ2-7 and V is TRBV9; D is unclear. The germline CDR1 and CDR2 sequences are SGDLS and YYNGEE. This CDR3 is built from 14 residues. V lost 3 bases and J lost 3, with 13 bases in between. The CDR3 coding sequence is TGTGCCAGCAGCGGGACCGCCGGCCACTACGAGCAGTACTTC. It specifies CASSGTAGHYEQYF.

The genes are TRBV6-5 and TRBJ1-1; D may be TRBD1 (6 bases). The ends were cut back, 9 bases at V and 2 bases at J, with 13 bases in the middle. The CDR3 spans 13 residues. Germline V gene lookup returns CDR1 MNHEY and CDR2 SVGAGI. DNA for the CDR3: TGTGCCAGTGCCGGGGGGGCCAACACTGAAGCTTTCTTT. Protein: CASAGGANTEAFF.

The chain couples TRBV25-1 to TRBJ2-5; D is undetermined. There are 14 residues in the CDR3. V was trimmed by 6 bases and J by 2 bases, leaving 13 bases between them. Germline V gene data show CDR1 as MGHDK and CDR2 as SYGVNS. The CDR3 sequence: CASSLRWPQETQYF. The CDR3 DNA follows: TGTGCCAGCAGCCTCCGTTGGCCTCAAGAGACCCAGTACTTC. The whole variable domain, remainder taken from reference TRBV25-1 and TRBJ2-5, is EADIYQTPRYLVIGTGKKITLECSQTMGHDKMYWYQQDPGMELHLIHYSYGVNSTEKGDLSSESTVSRIRTEHFPLTLESARPSHTSQYLCASSLRWPQETQYFGPGTRLLVL.

The chain employs TRBV4-1 and TRBJ2-5, with TRBD1 as a possible D gene (6 bases). The germline V gene encodes CDR1 MGHRA and CDR2 YSYEKL. V gave up 4 bases and J gave up 3 bases, with 15 bases separating them. The CDR3 has 15 amino acids. The CDR3 DNA sequence: TGCGCCAGCAGCCCGGTCAATAGACAGGAAGAGACCCAGTACTTC. Translating gives CASSPVNRQEETQYF.

This clonotype was observed many times. The genes are TRBV7-9 and TRBJ1-6; possibly TRBD1 for D (5 bases). V shed 0 bases and J shed 8 bases, with 8 bases lying between them. The CDR3 is 14 amino acids. Germline V CDR1 and CDR2: SEHNR, FQNEAQ (reference sequence). CDR3: CASSLAQDDSPLHF. As DNA, the CDR3 is TGTGCCAGCAGCTTAGCACAGGATGATTCACCCCTCCACTTT.

Worth noting for this clonotype: The conserved phenylalanine or tryptophan normally closing the CDR3 is absent here, so this likely arose from a read error. V usage is TRBV9 and J usage is TRBJ2-7, with D possibly TRBD1 on 5 matching bases. The CDR3 extends over 14 amino acids. Germline assignment: CDR1 SGDLS and CDR2 YYNGEE. V gave up 0 bases and J gave up 2 bases, with 9 bases separating them. The CDR3 DNA reads as TGTGCCAGCAGCGTAGAAGGACACCCCTACGAGCAGTACCTC. Amino acids: CASSVEGHPYEQYL.

This clonotype was detected many times. This rearrangement joins TRBV9 to TRBJ1-6; D remains ambiguous. CDR1 is SGDLS and CDR2 is YYNGEE in the germline V gene. CDR3 length: 12 residues. Trimming took off 0 bases at V and 12 bases at J, with 7 bases between the two ends. CDR3 region: CASSVDSEPLHF. DNA for the CDR3: TGTGCCAGCAGCGTAGACAGCGAACCCCTCCACTTT.

This clonotype was found many times. The rearrangement uses TRBV10-3 and TRBJ1-2; no reliable D call. From germline, CDR1 is ENHRY and CDR2 SYGVKD. The V end was cut by 4 bases, the J end by 3 bases, with 9 bases between. The CDR3 covers 13 residues. The CDR3 spells CAISVEGDYGYTF. CDR3 bases: TGTGCCATCAGTGTAGAAGGTGACTATGGCTACACCTTC.

The chain carries TRBV5-1 and TRBJ2-5, with 10 bases aligning to TRBD2. CDR3 size: 14 residues. Germline CDR1 reads SGHRS; CDR2 reads YFSETQ. The J segment lost 4 bases and the V segment lost 4 bases, leaving 4 bases of the junction unmatched. CDR3 protein: CASSEAGGPETQYF. For the CDR3, the DNA is TGCGCCAGCAGCGAAGCGGGGGGGCCAGAGACCCAGTACTTC.

Concerning this clonotype: Since a much larger clone is just one base distant, this may be a read error. This rearrangement joins TRBV7-3 to TRBJ1-1, with D possibly TRBD1 on 5 matching bases. Trimming took off 1 base at V and 5 bases at J, with 14 bases between the two ends. CDR3 size: 15 residues. From germline, CDR1 is SGHTA and CDR2 FQGTGA. The CDR3 DNA reads TGTGCCAGCAGCTTAATCTCGGGGGTGGGAACTGAAGCTTTCTTT. Protein sequence: CASSLISGVGTEAFF.

This clonotype came up a few times. This chain connects TRBV6-2 or TRBV6-3 to TRBJ1-6; weak D call: TRBD1 (6 bases). CDR1 MNHEY and CDR2 SVGEGT come from the germline V gene. CDR3 length equals 16 residues. With 4 bases removed from V and 7 bases from J, the gap between germline ends came to 17 bases. CDR3 sequence: CASSSKSGGHNSPLHF. Written as DNA, the CDR3 is TGTGCCAGCAGTTCCAAGTCCGGGGGCCACAATTCACCCCTCCACTTT.

This clonotype was seen a few times. V gene TRBV7-9 combines with J gene TRBJ2-7; D may be TRBD2 (6 bases). The ends were cut back, 3 bases at V and 5 bases at J, with 20 bases in the middle. This CDR3 region has 16 residues. The germline gives CDR1 SEHNR, CDR2 FQNEAQ (reference sequence). DNA for the CDR3: TGTGCCAGCAGCTTCTTCCAACAGCGAGCGGGCGACGAGCAGTACTTC. Translation gives CASSFFQQRAGDEQYF.

This clonotype was counted between two and nine times. The chain carries TRBV12-3 or TRBV12-4 and TRBJ2-7, with TRBD1 matching over 9 bases. The length of the CDR3 is 12 residues. Germline trimming cut 6 bases from V and 10 bases from J; bases unmatched to any gene: 7. Written as DNA, the CDR3 is TGTGCCAGCAGCTTGGGGACAGGGAAACAGTACTTC. This translates into CASSLGTGKQYF.

The chain employs TRBV3-1 and TRBJ1-1; D is possibly TRBD1 (6 bases). Trimming stripped 1 base from V and 5 bases from J, with 11 bases between. Germline V CDR1 and CDR2: LGHDT, YNNKEL (reference sequence). The CDR3 is 14 residues long. CDR3 nucleotide sequence: TGTGCCAGCAGCCAAGGACAGGTCCGAACTGAAGCTTTCTTT. It translates to CASSQGQVRTEAFF.

This clonotype has only a few counts. V gene TRBV14 combines with J gene TRBJ2-7; D remains unclear. With 0 bases removed from V and 3 bases from J, the gap between germline ends came to 12 bases. Per germline, CDR1 SGHDN and CDR2 FVKESK. The CDR3 sequence is 15 residues long. The CDR3 reads CASSQEVGWIYEQYF. CDR3 sequence (DNA): TGTGCCAGCAGCCAAGAGGTCGGATGGATCTACGAGCAGTACTTC.

This clonotype has a count of ten or more. The V and J genes are TRBV19 and TRBJ1-3, with a possible D match to TRBD1 (5 bases). Germline V gene lookup returns CDR1 LNHDA and CDR2 SQIVND (reference sequence). This CDR3 comprises 16 residues. Trimming shortened V by 5 bases and J by 0 bases, and 14 bases separated the two germline ends. CDR3 residues: CASSFPGLISGNTIYF. CDR3 sequence (DNA): TGTGCCAGTAGTTTTCCGGGACTCATCTCTGGAAACACCATATATTTT.

There are many counts of this clonotype. The V call is TRBV2, the J call TRBJ1-4; D is ambiguous. The CDR3 runs to 14 residues. The germline V gene encodes CDR1 SNHLY and CDR2 FYNNEI. Trimming stripped 4 bases from V and 5 bases from J, with 11 bases between. CDR3 coding DNA: TGTGCCAGCAGTGTAGACACGGGCAATGAAAAACTGTTTTTT. Translating it yields CASSVDTGNEKLFF. The variable domain in full, with the rest retrieved from reference TRBV2 and TRBJ1-4, is EPEVTQTPSHQVTQMGQEVILRCVPISNHLYFYWYRQILGQKVEFLVSFYNNEISEKSEIFDDQFSVERPDGSNFTLKIRSTKLEDSAMYFCASSVDTGNEKLFFGSGTQLSVL.

This clonotype was found many times. This chain uses TRBV9 with TRBJ2-2; 13 nucleotides match TRBD2. This CDR3 contains 16 residues. J lost 7 bases, V lost 3 bases, and 6 bases had no gene match. Germline V gene data show CDR1 as SGDLS and CDR2 as YYNGEE. This chain's CDR3 is CASSDRTSGRGGELFF. CDR3 DNA sequence: TGTGCCAGCAGCGACCGGACTAGCGGGAGAGGCGGGGAGCTGTTTTTT.

A few counts support this clonotype. The chain joins TRBV20-1 to TRBJ2-2; a weak D match, TRBD1 (6 bases). CDR3 length: 11 residues. Between the trimmed V and J ends, which lost 6 bases and 14 bases, there was a span of 16 bases. CDR1 and CDR2 from the germline V gene are DFQATT and SNEGSKA (reference sequence). This CDR3 is CSARDTSRLFF. For the CDR3, the DNA is TGCAGTGCCCGGGACACCTCTCGACTGTTTTTT.